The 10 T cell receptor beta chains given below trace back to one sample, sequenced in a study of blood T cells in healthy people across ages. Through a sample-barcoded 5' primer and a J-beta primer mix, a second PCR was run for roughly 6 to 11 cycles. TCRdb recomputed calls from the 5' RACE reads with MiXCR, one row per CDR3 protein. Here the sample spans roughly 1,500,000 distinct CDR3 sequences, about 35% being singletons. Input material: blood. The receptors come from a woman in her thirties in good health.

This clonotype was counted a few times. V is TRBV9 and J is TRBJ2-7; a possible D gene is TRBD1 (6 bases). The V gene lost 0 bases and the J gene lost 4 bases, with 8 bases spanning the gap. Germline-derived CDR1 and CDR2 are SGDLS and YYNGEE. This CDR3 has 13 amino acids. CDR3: CASSVAQGYEQYF. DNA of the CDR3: TGTGCCAGCAGCGTAGCTCAGGGGTACGAGCAGTACTTC.

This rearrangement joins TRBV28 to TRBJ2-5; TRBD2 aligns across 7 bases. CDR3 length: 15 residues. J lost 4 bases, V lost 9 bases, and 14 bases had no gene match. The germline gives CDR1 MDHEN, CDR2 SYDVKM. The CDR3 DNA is TGTGCCAGTTCCGGAGCTGGGAGGGCCAGAGAGACCCAGTACTTC. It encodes CASSGAGRARETQYF.

CDR3 nucleotides: TGTGCCAGCAGCAACAAAATAGGGGGGCCTGCCTACGAGCAGTACTTC. Amino acid sequence: CASSNKIGGPAYEQYF. The chain combines TRBV7-2 with TRBJ2-7; D is perhaps TRBD1 or TRBD2 (6 bases each). Trimming shortened V by 5 bases and J by 2 bases, and 19 bases separated the two germline ends. The CDR3 consists of 16 residues. Germline values: CDR1 SGHTA, CDR2 FQGNSA.

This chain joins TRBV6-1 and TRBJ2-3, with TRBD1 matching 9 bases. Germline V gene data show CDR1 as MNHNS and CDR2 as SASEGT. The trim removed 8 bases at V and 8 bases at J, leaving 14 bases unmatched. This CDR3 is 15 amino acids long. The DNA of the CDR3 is TGTGCCAGCCGGACGTTAACCACAGGGGGCCTTACGCAGTATTTT. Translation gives CASRTLTTGGLTQYF.

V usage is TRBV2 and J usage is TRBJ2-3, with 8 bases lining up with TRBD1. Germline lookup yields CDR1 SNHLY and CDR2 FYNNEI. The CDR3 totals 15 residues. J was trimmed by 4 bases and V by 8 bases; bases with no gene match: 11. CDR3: CASQPGTGRSDTQYF. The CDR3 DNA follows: TGTGCCAGCCAGCCCGGGACAGGTCGATCAGATACGCAGTATTTT.

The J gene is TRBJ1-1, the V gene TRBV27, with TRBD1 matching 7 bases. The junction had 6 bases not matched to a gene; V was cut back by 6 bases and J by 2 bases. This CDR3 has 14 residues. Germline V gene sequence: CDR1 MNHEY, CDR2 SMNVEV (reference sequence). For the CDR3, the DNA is TGTGCCAGCAGGCCACAGGGGTATAACACTGAAGCTTTCTTT. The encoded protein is CASRPQGYNTEAFF.

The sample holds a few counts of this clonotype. DNA for the CDR3: TGTGCCACCAGCACAGATCACGGGCCGGGGAACAGGGGATATGGCTACACCTTC. It translates to CATSTDHGPGNRGYGYTF. The chain employs TRBV15 and TRBJ1-2; TRBD1 agrees at 7 bases. The CDR3 spans 18 residues. Germline values: CDR1 LNHNV, CDR2 YYDKDF (reference sequence). V lost 4 bases to trimming and J lost 5 bases; unmatched junction nucleotides: 19.

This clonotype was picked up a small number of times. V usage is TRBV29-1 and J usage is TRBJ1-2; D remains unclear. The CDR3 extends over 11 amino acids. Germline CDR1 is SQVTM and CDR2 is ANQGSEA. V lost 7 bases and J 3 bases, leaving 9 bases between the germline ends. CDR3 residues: CSAYTDYGYTF. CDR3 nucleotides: TGCAGCGCCTACACCGACTATGGCTACACCTTC.

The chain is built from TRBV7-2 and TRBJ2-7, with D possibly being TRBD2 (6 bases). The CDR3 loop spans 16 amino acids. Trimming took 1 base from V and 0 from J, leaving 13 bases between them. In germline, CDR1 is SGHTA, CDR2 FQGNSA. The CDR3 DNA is TGTGCCAGCAGCTTAGGGAGGGCGGACTACTCCTACGAGCAGTACTTC. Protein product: CASSLGRADYSYEQYF.

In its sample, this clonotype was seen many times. This CDR3 reads CSARESLPHEQFF. CDR3 in DNA: TGCAGTGCTAGGGAATCTCTCCCCCATGAGCAGTTCTTC. This chain uses TRBV20-1 with TRBJ2-1, with no clear D. The germline V gene has CDR1 DFQATT and CDR2 SNEGSKA (reference sequence). This CDR3 is built from 13 residues. Trimming left V 3 bases short and J 8 bases short, with 14 bases between.